This T cell receptor beta chain came from a study of graft-versus-host responses after intestinal transplantation. General study results and limits: Researchers found peak circulating GvH clone levels linked to early post-transplant HvG declines.

V shed 5 bases and J 7 bases; nucleotides not matched to a gene: 9. Germline CDR1 SGHNT, CDR2 YENEEA. The CDR3 spans 14 residues. Of note for this clone: The antigen is unknown.

The data were produced by immunoSEQ multiplex PCR, yet TCRdb's version contains in-frame clones alone and is incomplete. The table lists 85,000 to 90,000 clones, around 93% of them singletons. Specimen: unstimulated CD4+ T cells sorted from spleen or lymph node cells, collected before transplant. V is TRBV11-3 and J is TRBJ2-5; 8 positions match TRBD1. This clonotype was sampled from a human donor who was the organ donor for an intestinal transplant. CDR3: CASSAGTGPGTQYF. DNA of the CDR3: TGTGCCAGCAGCGCAGGGACAGGTCCGGGGACCCAGTACTTC.